Listed here are 18 T cell receptor beta chains from one sample, sequenced in a study of PD-L1 blockade in urothelial cancer. The method was immunoSEQ multiplex PCR; TCRdb's version includes in-frame clones alone and lacks a portion of them. The repertoire holds 58,000 or so clones, with 81% as singletons. Time point: pretreatment peripheral blood. Sequenced here: PBMCs, sampled around atezolizumab (anti-PD-L1) treatment. The origin of the receptors is a man aged 70 or older with urothelial cancer.

The chain carries TRBV7-2 and TRBJ2-5, with a weak D call TRBD2 (6 bases). The CDR3 is 15 residues long. V lost 7 bases to trimming and J lost 5 bases, with 20 bases between them. Germline V gene lookup returns CDR1 SGHTA and CDR2 FQGNSA. CDR3 nucleotide sequence: TGTGCCAGCACCAAACCGGGACTCCTATCCGAGACCCAGTACTTC. The encoded protein is CASTKPGLLSETQYF.

This clone was found once. The rearrangement joins TRBV11-3 to TRBJ2-5; D may be TRBD2 (5 bases). V was clipped by 3 bases and J by 6 bases, with 11 bases between them. The germline V gene encodes CDR1 SGHNT and CDR2 YENEEA. This CDR3 contains 13 residues. Here the CDR3 DNA reads TGTGCCAGCAGCTTGGGAGATAAGAAGACCCAGTACTTC. Protein product: CASSLGDKKTQYF. The full variable domain, in which reference TRBV11-3 and TRBJ2-5 provide the parts outside the CDR3, is EAGVVQSPRYKIIEKKQPVAFWCNPISGHNTLYWYLQNLGQGPELLIRYENEEAVDDSQLPKDRFSAERLKGVDSTLKIQPAELGDSAVYLCASSLGDKKTQYFGPGTRLLVL.

The chain is built from TRBV18 and TRBJ2-2, with TRBD1 matching over 7 bases. This CDR3 has 14 amino acids. J was trimmed by 7 bases and V by 3 bases; bases with no gene match: 5. CDR1 is KGHSH and CDR2 is LQKENI in the germline V gene. Here the CDR3 DNA reads TGTGCCAGCTCACCCGACAGGGCTGGCGGGGAGCTGTTTTTT. This sequence encodes CASSPDRAGGELFF. Using reference TRBV18 and TRBJ2-2 for the parts outside the CDR3, the full variable domain is NAGVMQNPRHLVRRRGQEARLRCSPMKGHSHVYWYRQLPEEGLKFMVYLQKENIIDESGMPKERFSAEFPKEGPSILRIQQVVRGDSAAYFCASSPDRAGGELFFGEGSRLTVL.

The chain uses TRBV27 and TRBJ2-4, with 8 bases matching TRBD2. J was trimmed by 5 bases and V by 2 bases; bases with no gene match: 5. The CDR3 runs 15 residues. Germline V gives CDR1 MNHEY, CDR2 SMNVEV (reference sequence). CDR3: CASSLASGGQNIQYF. The DNA of the CDR3 is TGTGCCAGCAGTTTAGCGAGCGGGGGCCAAAACATTCAGTACTTC.

The chain uses TRBV10-3 and TRBJ2-3, with D possibly TRBD2 on 6 matching bases. V lost 11 bases and J lost 2, with 17 bases in between. In germline, CDR1 is ENHRY, CDR2 SYGVKD. The CDR3 covers 14 residues. The CDR3 protein is CAATALASTDTQYF. The CDR3 DNA is TGTGCCGCCACGGCGCTAGCGTCCACAGATACGCAGTATTTT.

The chain has TRBV5-1 and TRBJ1-3; 7 bases are a match to TRBD1. With V trimmed by 3 bases and J by 7 bases, 10 bases remained unmatched. Germline loops: CDR1 SGHRS, CDR2 YFSETQ. This CDR3 contains 15 residues. The chain's CDR3 is CASSSQGNVENTIYF. As DNA, the CDR3 is TGCGCCAGCAGCTCACAGGGGAACGTTGAGAACACCATATATTTT.

The chain couples TRBV5-4 to TRBJ2-1; 7 positions agree with TRBD2. The germline gives CDR1 SGHNT, CDR2 YYREEE (reference sequence). The CDR3 is 15 residues long. The V segment lost 0 bases and the J segment 7 bases; nucleotides outside the gene matches: 7. As DNA, the CDR3 is TGTGCCAGCAGCTTGGGGCTAGCGGAACCGAATGAGCAGTTCTTC. It is translated as CASSLGLAEPNEQFF.

This chain connects TRBV6-5 to TRBJ2-7; the match to TRBD2 covers 7 bases. The CDR3 runs to 14 residues. Germline CDR1 reads MNHEY; CDR2 reads SVGAGI. J was trimmed by 1 base and V by 2 bases; bases with no gene match: 2. CDR3 DNA sequence: TGTGCCAGCAGTTACGGGAGGGAATCCTACGAGCAGTACTTC. This gives the protein CASSYGRESYEQYF.

J is TRBJ2-5 and V is TRBV20-1; perhaps TRBD2 as D (6 bases). CDR1 and CDR2 (germline): DFQATT, SNEGSKA (reference sequence). CDR3 length: 11 amino acids. V dropped 4 bases and J dropped 9 bases, with 12 bases sitting between them. CDR3 region: CSATLEGSQYF. The CDR3 DNA reads as TGCAGTGCTACCCTGGAGGGGTCCCAGTACTTC.

The V and J genes are TRBV18 and TRBJ1-4, with 7 bases aligning to TRBD1. Germline lookup yields CDR1 KGHSH and CDR2 LQKENI. This CDR3 has 16 residues. V gave up 3 bases and J gave up 6 bases; unmatched junction bases: 10. The CDR3 DNA reads as TGTGCCAGCTCACCGGCCACAGGGGATCAGGATGAAAAACTGTTTTTT. Protein: CASSPATGDQDEKLFF.

V and J are TRBV2 and TRBJ2-5, with D maybe TRBD1 (5 bases). The ends were cut back, 5 bases at V and 2 bases at J, with 15 bases in the middle. Looked up from germline, CDR1 is SNHLY and CDR2 is FYNNEI. The CDR3 runs 15 residues. The CDR3 sequence: CASSPLGAPQETQYF. The CDR3, as DNA: TGTGCCAGCAGTCCGCTTGGGGCTCCACAAGAGACCCAGTACTTC.

The genes are TRBV5-4 and TRBJ2-1, with 16 bases that match TRBD2. The CDR3 is 16 residues long. V shed 0 bases, J shed 7 bases, and the junction held 1 base outside the gene matches. CDR1 SGHNT and CDR2 YYREEE come from the germline V gene (reference sequence). The CDR3 coding sequence is TGTGCCAGCAGCTTGGGGGGACTAGCGGGAGGGAATGAGCAGTTCTTC. As protein: CASSLGGLAGGNEQFF. The variable domain in full, completed from reference TRBV5-4 and TRBJ2-1, reads ETGVTQSPTHLIKTRGQQVTLRCSSQSGHNTVSWYQQALGQGPQFIFQYYREEENGRGNFPPRFSGLQFPNYSSELNVNALELDDSALYLCASSLGGLAGGNEQFFGPGTRLTVL.

This chain joins TRBV5-5 and TRBJ1-4, with 7 bases identical to TRBD1. The germline V gene has CDR1 SGHKS and CDR2 YYEKEE (reference sequence). V shed 6 bases and J 3 bases; nucleotides not matched to a gene: 14. CDR3 length: 17 residues. For the CDR3, the DNA is TGTGCCAGCACCTCGGGCCCGCGACAGGGATCTAATGAAAAACTGTTTTTT. Translation: CASTSGPRQGSNEKLFF.

This clone showed up just once. The J gene is TRBJ2-3, the V gene TRBV7-9; the D gene is possibly TRBD2 (5 bases). V shed 5 bases and J shed 6 bases, with 15 bases lying between them. Germline CDR1 is SEHNR and CDR2 is FQNEAQ (reference sequence). The CDR3 is made up of 14 amino acids. CDR3 amino acids: CASSKADSADTQYF. CDR3 DNA sequence: TGTGCCAGCAGCAAAGCGGACTCGGCTGATACGCAGTATTTT.

The chain recombines TRBV29-1 with TRBJ2-7, with TRBD1 matching 8 bases. The junction had 7 bases not matched to a gene; V was cut back by 7 bases and J by 5 bases. Germline V gene lookup returns CDR1 SQVTM and CDR2 ANQGSEA. CDR3 size: 12 residues. The CDR3 sequence is CSADRGDDEQYF. CDR3 in DNA: TGCAGCGCTGACAGGGGCGATGACGAGCAGTACTTC.

This chain connects TRBV6-1 to TRBJ2-7; D not certain. The CDR3 has 14 residues. The ends were cut back, 1 base at V and 5 bases at J, with 12 bases in the middle. Looked up from germline, CDR1 is MNHNS and CDR2 is SASEGT. The CDR3 DNA follows: TGTGCCAGCAGTGAAGTCAGGCAGGTTAACGAGCAGTACTTC. The encoded protein is CASSEVRQVNEQYF.

The chain uses TRBV28 and TRBJ1-4; 10 nucleotides line up with TRBD1. Germline CDR1 MDHEN, CDR2 SYDVKM. The CDR3 has 15 residues. V trimming: 4 bases; J trimming: 8 bases; junction bases outside the gene matches: 7. This CDR3 is CASSSDRGPGEKLFF. The CDR3 coding sequence is TGTGCCAGCAGTTCAGACAGGGGGCCAGGGGAAAAACTGTTTTTT.

V gene TRBV2 combines with J gene TRBJ2-5, with 12 bases that match TRBD2. V lost 5 bases, J lost 4 bases, and 5 bases stayed unmatched. CDR1 is SNHLY, CDR2 FYNNEI, per germline. The CDR3 runs 15 residues. The CDR3 loop is CASSPLAGGAETQYF. The CDR3 nucleotides read TGTGCCAGCAGTCCTCTAGCGGGAGGGGCAGAGACCCAGTACTTC.